The sequence of this T cell receptor beta chain was determined in a study of blood T cell repertoires in COVID-19. Whole-study context: Samples of COVID-19 (acute and convalescent) were obtained from the United States, Italy and Spain. Sample material is recorded as cDNA or gDNA derived from T cells, B-cell-depleted T cells, or PBMCs.

In the authors' workflow: Amplification with reference gene primers provided the estimates of nucleated cell counts. Some clones are missing from TCRdb's copy, which holds only in-frame ones; the method was immunoSEQ multiplex PCR. V and J calls and clone size are given by that table; D and trimming were obtained from the DNA. The sample lists fewer than 200,000 clones, 70% to 90% occurring once. Trimming removed 6 bases at V and 2 bases at J, with 10 bases between. Germline CDR1 MDHEN, CDR2 SYDVKM. CDR3 length: 13 residues. The TCR originated in a man in his forties who had recovered from COVID-19. The rearrangement uses TRBV28 and TRBJ1-2; no reliable D call. Sequenced: peripheral blood. The CDR3 DNA follows: TGTGCCAGCAGCCCGACCGGGAACTATGGCTACACCTTC. Protein: CASSPTGNYGYTF.